The T cell receptor beta chain described here comes from a study of blood T cell repertoires in COVID-19. Methods used by the authors: From reference gene primer amplification, estimates of nucleated cell counts were derived. Measured with immunoSEQ multiplex PCR; TCRdb has only the in-frame clones, and not every one. Clone size and the V and J calls come from that table; the DNA yielded D and trimming. The sample has about 73,000 clones, over 80% seen once. The sequenced sample was peripheral blood. This receptor was taken from an older man with active or convalescent COVID-19.

CDR3 residues: CASSQVPGGLNEQFF. In nucleotides, the CDR3 is TGCGCCAGCAGCCAAGTCCCGGGAGGGCTCAATGAGCAGTTCTTC. V and J are TRBV4-3 and TRBJ2-1; 8 nucleotides agree with TRBD2. Germline values: CDR1 LGHNA, CDR2 YSLEER. The CDR3 runs 15 residues. V lost 1 base and J lost 6; bases outside the gene matches: 5.